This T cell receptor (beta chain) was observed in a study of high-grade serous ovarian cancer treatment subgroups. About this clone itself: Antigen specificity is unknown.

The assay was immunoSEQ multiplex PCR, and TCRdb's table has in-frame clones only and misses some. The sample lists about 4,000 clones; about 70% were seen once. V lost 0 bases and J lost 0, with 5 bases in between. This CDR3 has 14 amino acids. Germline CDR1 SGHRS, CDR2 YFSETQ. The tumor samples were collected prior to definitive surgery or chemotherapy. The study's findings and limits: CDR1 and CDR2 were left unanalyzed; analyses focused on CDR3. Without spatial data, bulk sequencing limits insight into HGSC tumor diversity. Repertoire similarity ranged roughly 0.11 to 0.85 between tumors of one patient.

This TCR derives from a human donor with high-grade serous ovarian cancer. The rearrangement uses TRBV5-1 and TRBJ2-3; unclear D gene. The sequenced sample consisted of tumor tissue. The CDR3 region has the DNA TGCGCCAGCAGCTTGGCCAGGAGCACAGATACGCAGTATTTT. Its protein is CASSLARSTDTQYF.